The clone carrying this T cell receptor beta chain was recorded many times. The data were taken from a study of regulatory T cells in long-lasting Graves disease. The time point denotes: newly diagnosed GD, antithyroid drugs for less than 3 months. Scientists built the TCR library using RNA that was extracted from PBMCs. With 5 bases removed from V and 2 bases from J, the gap between germline ends came to 12 bases. This CDR3 is built from 14 residues. Germline CDR1 SEHNR, CDR2 FQNEAQ (reference sequence). Libraries of TCR beta came from iRepertoire HTBI primers plus Arm-PCR of CDR3 regions. MiXCR was run by TCRdb on the multiplex PCR reads, yielding one entry per CDR3 protein. The sample shows hundreds of thousands of distinct CDR3 sequences, roughly 16% of them seen only once. Another study also made use of these data, one on T cells in Graves' hyperthyroidism and ophthalmopathy. As that study records: Graves' hyperthyroidism was deemed stable absent ophthalmopathy progression within 18 months. Diagnoses were made from clinical symptoms, serum measures (thyroxine and TRAb), thyroid ultrasound and orbital computed tomography. Researchers found most expanded thyroid clonotypes above 0.001 in blood as well.

The rearrangement links TRBV7-9 to TRBJ1-2, with D perhaps matching TRBD1 (5 bases). The specimen comprised peripheral blood mononuclear cells (PBMCs), sampled at new diagnosis, from a patient treated with antithyroid drugs. The sequence derives from a woman under 40 with Graves disease. In DNA form, the CDR3 reads TGTGCCAGCAGCCCCGGATGGGGCAACTATGGCTACACCTTC. Translated: CASSPGWGNYGYTF. Based on the CDR3 plus reference TRBV7-9 and TRBJ1-2, the full variable domain is DTGVSQNPRHKITKRGQNVTFRCDPISEHNRLYWYRQTLGQGPEFLTYFQNEAQLEKSRLLSDRFSAERPKGSFSTLEIQRTEQGDSAMYLCASSPGWGNYGYTFGSGTRLTVV.